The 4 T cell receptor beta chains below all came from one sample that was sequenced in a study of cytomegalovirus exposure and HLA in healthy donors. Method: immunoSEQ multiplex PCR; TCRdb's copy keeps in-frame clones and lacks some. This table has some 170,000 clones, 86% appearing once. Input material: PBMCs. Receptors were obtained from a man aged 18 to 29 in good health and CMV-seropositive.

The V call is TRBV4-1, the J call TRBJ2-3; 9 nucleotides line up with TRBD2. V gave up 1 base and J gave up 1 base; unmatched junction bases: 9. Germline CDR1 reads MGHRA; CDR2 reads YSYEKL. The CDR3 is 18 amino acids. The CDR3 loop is CASSQGLAGLLGTDTQYF. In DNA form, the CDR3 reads TGCGCCAGCAGCCAAGGGCTAGCGGGACTCCTTGGCACAGATACGCAGTATTTT.

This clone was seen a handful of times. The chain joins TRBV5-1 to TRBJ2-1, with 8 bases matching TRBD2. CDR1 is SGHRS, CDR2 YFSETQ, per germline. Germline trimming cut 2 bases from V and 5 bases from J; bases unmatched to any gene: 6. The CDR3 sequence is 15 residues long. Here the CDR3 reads CASSLVIAGNNEQFF. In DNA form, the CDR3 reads TGCGCCAGCAGCTTAGTGATAGCGGGGAACAATGAGCAGTTCTTC.

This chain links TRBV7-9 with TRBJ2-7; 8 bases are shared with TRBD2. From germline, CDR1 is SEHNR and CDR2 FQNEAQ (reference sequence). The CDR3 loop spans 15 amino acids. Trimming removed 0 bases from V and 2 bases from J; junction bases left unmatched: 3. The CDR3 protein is CASSLARGAAYEQYF. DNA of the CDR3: TGTGCCAGCAGCTTAGCGCGGGGGGCTGCCTACGAGCAGTACTTC.

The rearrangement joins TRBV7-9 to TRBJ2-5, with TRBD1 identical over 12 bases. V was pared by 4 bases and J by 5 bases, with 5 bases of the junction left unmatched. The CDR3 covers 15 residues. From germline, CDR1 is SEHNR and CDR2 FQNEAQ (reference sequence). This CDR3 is CASSSGTGGEETQYF. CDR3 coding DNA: TGTGCCAGCAGCTCCGGGACAGGGGGCGAGGAGACCCAGTACTTC.